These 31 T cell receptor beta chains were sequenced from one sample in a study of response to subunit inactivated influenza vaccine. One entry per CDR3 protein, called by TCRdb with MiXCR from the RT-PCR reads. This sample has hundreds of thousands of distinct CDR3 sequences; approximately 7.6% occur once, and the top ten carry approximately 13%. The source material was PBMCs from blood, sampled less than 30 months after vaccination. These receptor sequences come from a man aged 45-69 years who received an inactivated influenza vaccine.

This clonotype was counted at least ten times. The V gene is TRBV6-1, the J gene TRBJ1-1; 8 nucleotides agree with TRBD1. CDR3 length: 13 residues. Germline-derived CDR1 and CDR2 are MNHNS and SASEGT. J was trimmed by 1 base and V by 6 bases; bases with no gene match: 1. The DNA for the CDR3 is TGTGCCAGCAGAGGGACAGGGAACACTGAAGCTTTCTTT. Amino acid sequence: CASRGTGNTEAFF.

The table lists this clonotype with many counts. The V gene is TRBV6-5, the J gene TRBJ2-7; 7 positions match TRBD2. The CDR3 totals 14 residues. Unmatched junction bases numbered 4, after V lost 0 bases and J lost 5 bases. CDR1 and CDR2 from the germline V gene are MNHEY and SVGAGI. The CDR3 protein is CASSYSAGRDEQYF. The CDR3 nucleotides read TGTGCCAGCAGTTACTCAGCAGGGAGGGACGAGCAGTACTTC.

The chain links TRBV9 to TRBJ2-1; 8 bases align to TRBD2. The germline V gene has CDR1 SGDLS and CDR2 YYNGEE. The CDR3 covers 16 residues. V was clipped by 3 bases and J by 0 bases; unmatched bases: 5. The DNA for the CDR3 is TGTGCCAGCAGCGCCACTAGCGGAATCTCCTACAATGAGCAGTTCTTC. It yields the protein CASSATSGISYNEQFF.

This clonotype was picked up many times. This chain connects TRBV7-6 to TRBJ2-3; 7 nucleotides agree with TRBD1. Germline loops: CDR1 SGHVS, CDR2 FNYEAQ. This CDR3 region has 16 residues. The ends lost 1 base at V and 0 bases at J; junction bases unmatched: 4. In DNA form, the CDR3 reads TGTGCCAGCAGCTTAGGGGGACAGCCAAGCACAGATACGCAGTATTTT. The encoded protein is CASSLGGQPSTDTQYF. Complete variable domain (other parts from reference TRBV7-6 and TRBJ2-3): GAGVSQSPRYKVTKRGQDVALRCDPISGHVSLYWYRQALGQGPEFLTYFNYEAQQDKSGLPNDRFSAERPEGSISTLTIQRTEQRDSAMYRCASSLGGQPSTDTQYFGPGTRLTVL.

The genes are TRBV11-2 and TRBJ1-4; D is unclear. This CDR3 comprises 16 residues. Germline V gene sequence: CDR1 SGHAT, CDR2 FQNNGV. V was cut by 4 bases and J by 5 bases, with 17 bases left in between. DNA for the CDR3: TGTGCCAGCAGCTCCCGCTTCGAGCTAGACAATGAAAAACTGTTTTTT. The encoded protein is CASSSRFELDNEKLFF.

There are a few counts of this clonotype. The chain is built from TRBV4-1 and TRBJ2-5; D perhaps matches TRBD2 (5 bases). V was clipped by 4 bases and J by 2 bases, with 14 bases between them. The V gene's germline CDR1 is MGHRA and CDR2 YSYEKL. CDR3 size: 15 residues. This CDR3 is CASSRNGVQQETQYF. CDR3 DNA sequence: TGCGCCAGCAGCCGAAACGGGGTCCAACAAGAGACCCAGTACTTC.

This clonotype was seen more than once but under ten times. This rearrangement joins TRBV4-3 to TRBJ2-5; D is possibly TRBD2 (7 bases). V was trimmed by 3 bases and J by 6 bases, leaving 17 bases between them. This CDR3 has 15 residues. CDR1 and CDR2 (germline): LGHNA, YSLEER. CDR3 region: CASSHEGGTHQTQYF. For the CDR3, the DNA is TGCGCCAGCAGCCATGAGGGGGGGACTCACCAGACCCAGTACTTC.

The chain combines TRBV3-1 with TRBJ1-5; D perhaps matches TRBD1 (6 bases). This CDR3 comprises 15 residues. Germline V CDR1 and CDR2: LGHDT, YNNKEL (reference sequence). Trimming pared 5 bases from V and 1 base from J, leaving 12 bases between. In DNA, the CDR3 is TGTGCCAGCAGCAAGGGGGTCTCAAGCAATCAGCCCCAGCATTTT. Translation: CASSKGVSSNQPQHF.

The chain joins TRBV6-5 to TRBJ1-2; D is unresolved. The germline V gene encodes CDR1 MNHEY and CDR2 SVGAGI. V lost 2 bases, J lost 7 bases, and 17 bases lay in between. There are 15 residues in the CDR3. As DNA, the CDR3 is TGTGCCAGCAGTTACCTTCCCACAGCCAAGGTTGGCTACACCTTC. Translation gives CASSYLPTAKVGYTF.

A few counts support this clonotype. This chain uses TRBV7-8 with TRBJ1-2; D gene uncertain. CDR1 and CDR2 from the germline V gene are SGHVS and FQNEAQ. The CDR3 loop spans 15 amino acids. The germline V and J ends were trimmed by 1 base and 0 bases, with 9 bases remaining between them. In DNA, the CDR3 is TGTGCCAGCAGCTTAGGCAGCGAAGCTAACTATGGCTACACCTTC. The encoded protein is CASSLGSEANYGYTF.

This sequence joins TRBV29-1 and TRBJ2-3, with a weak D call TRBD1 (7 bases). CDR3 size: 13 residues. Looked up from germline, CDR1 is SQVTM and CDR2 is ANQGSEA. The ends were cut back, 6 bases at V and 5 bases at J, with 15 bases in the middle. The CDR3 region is CSVRQGGKDTQYF. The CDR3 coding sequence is TGCAGCGTGAGACAGGGCGGGAAAGATACGCAGTATTTT.

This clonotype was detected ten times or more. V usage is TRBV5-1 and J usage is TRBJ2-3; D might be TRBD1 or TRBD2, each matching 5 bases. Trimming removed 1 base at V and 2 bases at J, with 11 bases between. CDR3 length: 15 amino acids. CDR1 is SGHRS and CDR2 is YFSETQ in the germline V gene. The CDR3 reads CASSLILGTTDTQYF. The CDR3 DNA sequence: TGCGCCAGCAGCTTGATCTTGGGGACCACAGATACGCAGTATTTT.

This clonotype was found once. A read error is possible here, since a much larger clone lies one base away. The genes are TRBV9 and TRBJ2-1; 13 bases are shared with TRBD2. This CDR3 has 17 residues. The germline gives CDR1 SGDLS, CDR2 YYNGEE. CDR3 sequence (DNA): TGTGCCGGCAGCCCGTGGACTAGCGGGGGCTCCTACAATGAGCAGTTCTTC. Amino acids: CAGSPWTSGGSYNEQFF.

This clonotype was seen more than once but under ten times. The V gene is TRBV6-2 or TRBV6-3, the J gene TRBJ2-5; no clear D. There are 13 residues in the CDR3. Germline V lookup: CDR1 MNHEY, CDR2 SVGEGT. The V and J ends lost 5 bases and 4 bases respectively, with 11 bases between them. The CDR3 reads CASSRPPVETQYF. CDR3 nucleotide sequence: TGTGCCAGCAGTCGGCCCCCGGTAGAGACCCAGTACTTC.

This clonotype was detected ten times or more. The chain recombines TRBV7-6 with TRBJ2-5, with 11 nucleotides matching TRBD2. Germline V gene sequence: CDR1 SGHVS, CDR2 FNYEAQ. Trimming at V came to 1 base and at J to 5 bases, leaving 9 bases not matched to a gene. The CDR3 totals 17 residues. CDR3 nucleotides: TGTGCCAGCAGCTTAGGACACGTAGCGGGAGGGAGGGAGACCCAGTACTTC. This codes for CASSLGHVAGGRETQYF. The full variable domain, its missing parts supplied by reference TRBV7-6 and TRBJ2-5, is GAGVSQSPRYKVTKRGQDVALRCDPISGHVSLYWYRQALGQGPEFLTYFNYEAQQDKSGLPNDRFSAERPEGSISTLTIQRTEQRDSAMYRCASSLGHVAGGRETQYFGPGTRLLVL.

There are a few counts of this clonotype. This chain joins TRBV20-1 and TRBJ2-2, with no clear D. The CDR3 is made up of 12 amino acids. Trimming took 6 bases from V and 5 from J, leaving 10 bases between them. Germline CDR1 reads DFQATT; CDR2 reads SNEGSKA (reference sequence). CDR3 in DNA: TGCAGTGCCAAAGAAGGAACCGGGGAGCTGTTTTTT. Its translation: CSAKEGTGELFF.

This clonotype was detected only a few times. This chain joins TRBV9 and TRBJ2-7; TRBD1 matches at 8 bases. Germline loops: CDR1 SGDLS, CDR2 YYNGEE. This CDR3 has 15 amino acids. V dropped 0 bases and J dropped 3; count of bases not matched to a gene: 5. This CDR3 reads CASSVGTGHIYEQYF. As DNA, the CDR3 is TGTGCCAGCAGCGTAGGGACAGGGCATATCTACGAGCAGTACTTC.

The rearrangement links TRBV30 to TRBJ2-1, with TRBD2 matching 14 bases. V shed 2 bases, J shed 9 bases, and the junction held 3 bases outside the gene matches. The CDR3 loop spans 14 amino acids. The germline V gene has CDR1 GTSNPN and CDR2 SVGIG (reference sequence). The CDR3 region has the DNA TGTGCCTGGAGTCGGACTAGCGGGAGGTTTGAGCAGTTCTTC. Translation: CAWSRTSGRFEQFF.

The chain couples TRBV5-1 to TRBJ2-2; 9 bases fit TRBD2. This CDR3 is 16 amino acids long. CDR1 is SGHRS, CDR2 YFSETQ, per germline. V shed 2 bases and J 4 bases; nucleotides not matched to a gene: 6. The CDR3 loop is CASSLARAGGTGELFF. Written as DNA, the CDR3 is TGCGCCAGCAGCTTAGCCAGAGCGGGAGGCACCGGGGAGCTGTTTTTT.

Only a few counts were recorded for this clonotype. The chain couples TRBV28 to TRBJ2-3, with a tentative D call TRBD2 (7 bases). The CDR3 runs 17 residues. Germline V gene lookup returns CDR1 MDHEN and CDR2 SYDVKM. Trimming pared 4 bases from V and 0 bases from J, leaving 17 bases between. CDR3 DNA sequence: TGTGCCAGCAGTTCCATGCGTCGGGGGGCGAGCACAGATACGCAGTATTTT. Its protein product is CASSSMRRGASTDTQYF.

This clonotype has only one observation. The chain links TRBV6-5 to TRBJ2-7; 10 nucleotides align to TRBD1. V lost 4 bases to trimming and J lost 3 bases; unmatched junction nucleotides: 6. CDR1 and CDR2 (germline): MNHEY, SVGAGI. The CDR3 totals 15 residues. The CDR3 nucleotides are TGTGCCAGCAGTTCCTTGACAGGGGGCCGCTACGAGCAGTACTTC. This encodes CASSSLTGGRYEQYF.

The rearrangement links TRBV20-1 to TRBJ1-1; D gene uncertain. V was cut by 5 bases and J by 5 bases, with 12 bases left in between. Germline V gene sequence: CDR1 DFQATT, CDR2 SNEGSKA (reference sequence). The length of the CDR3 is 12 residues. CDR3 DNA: TGCAGTGCTCCAACAGTGGGTACTGAAGCTTTCTTT. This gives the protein CSAPTVGTEAFF.

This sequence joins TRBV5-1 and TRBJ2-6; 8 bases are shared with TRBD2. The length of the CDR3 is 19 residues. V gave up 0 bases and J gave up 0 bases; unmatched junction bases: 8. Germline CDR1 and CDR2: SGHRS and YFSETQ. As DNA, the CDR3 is TGCGCCAGCAGCTTGGCCTTGGTAGCGGGGATCTCTGGGGCCAACGTCCTGACTTTC. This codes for CASSLALVAGISGANVLTF.

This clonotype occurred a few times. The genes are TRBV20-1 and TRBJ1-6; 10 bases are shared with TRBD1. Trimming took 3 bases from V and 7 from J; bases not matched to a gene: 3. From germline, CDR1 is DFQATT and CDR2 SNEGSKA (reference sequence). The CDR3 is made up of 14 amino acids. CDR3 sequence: CSASRGQGNSPLHF. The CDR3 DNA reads TGCAGTGCTAGCCGGGGACAGGGGAATTCACCCCTCCACTTT.

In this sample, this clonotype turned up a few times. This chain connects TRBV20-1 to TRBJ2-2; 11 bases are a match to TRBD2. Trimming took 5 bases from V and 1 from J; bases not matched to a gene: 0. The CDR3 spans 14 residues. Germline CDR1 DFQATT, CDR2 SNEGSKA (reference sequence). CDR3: CSALAGGNTGELFF. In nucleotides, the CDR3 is TGCAGTGCTCTAGCGGGAGGGAACACCGGGGAGCTGTTTTTT.

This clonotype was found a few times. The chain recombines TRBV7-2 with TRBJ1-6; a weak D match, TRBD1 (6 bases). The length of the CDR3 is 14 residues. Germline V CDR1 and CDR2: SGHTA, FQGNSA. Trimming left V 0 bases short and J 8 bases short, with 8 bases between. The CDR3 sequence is CASSLAGGDSPLHF. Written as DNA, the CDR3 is TGTGCCAGCAGCTTAGCAGGGGGAGATTCACCCCTCCACTTT.

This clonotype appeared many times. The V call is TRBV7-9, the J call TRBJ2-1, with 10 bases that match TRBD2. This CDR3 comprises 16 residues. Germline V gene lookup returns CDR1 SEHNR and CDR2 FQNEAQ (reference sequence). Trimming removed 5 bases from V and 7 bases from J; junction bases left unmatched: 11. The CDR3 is CASSQRGLAGANEQFF. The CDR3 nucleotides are TGTGCCAGCAGCCAACGGGGGCTAGCGGGAGCAAATGAGCAGTTCTTC. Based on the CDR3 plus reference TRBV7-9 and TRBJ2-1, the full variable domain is DTGVSQNPRHKITKRGQNVTFRCDPISEHNRLYWYRQTLGQGPEFLTYFQNEAQLEKSRLLSDRFSAERPKGSFSTLEIQRTEQGDSAMYLCASSQRGLAGANEQFFGPGTRLTVL.

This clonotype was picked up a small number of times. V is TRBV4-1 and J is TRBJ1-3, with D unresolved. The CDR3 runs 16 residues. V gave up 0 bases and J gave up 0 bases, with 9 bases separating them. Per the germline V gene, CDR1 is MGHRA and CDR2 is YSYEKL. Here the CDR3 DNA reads TGCGCCAGCAGCCAAGAAGAGGCGTTCTCTGGAAACACCATATATTTT. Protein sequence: CASSQEEAFSGNTIYF.

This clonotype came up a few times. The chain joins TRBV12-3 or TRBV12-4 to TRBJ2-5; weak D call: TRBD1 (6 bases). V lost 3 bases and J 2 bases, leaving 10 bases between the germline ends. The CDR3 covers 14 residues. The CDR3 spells CASSFGTQQETQYF. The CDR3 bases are TGTGCCAGCAGTTTTGGGACACAACAAGAGACCCAGTACTTC.

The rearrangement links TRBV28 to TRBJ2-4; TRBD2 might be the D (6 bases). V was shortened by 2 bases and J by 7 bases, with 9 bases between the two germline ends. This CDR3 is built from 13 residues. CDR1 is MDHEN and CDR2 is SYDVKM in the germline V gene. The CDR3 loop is CASSLAGNNIQYF. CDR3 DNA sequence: TGTGCCAGCAGTTTAGCGGGGAATAACATTCAGTACTTC. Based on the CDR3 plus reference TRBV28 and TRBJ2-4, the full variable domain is DVKVTQSSRYLVKRTGEKVFLECVQDMDHENMFWYRQDPGLGLRLIYFSYDVKMKEKGDIPEGYSVSREKKERFSLILESASTNQTSMYLCASSLAGNNIQYFGAGTRLSVL.

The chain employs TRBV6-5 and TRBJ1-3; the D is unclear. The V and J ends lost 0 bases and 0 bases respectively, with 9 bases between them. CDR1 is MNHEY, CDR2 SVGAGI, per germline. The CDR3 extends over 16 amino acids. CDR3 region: CASSYSPTGSGNTIYF. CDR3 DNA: TGTGCCAGCAGTTACTCCCCCACTGGCTCTGGAAACACCATATATTTT.